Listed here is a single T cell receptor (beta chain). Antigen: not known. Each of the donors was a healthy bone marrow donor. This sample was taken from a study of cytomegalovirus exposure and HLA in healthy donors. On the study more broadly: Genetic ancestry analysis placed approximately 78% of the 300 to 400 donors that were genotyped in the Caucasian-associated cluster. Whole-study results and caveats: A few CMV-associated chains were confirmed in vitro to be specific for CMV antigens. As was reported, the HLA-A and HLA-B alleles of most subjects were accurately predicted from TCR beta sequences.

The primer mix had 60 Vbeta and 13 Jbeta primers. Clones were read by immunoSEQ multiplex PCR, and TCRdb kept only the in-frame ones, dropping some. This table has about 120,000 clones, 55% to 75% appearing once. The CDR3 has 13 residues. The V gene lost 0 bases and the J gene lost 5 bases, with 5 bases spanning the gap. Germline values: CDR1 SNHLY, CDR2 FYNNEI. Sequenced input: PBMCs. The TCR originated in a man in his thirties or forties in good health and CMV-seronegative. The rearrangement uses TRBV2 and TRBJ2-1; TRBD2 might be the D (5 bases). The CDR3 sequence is CASSEARDNEQFF. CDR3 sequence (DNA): TGTGCCAGCAGTGAAGCGCGGGACAATGAGCAGTTCTTC.